One sample yielded the 12 T cell receptor beta chains listed below, sequenced in a study of blood T cell repertoires in COVID-19. Assay used: immunoSEQ multiplex PCR; TCRdb lists only in-frame clones, some missing. The repertoire holds 300,000 to 350,000 clones, with 85% to 90% as singletons. The specimen sequenced was PBMCs or T cells enriched from blood (not recorded which). The origin of the receptors is a woman aged 25 to 45 who had recovered from COVID-19.

The genes are TRBV9 and TRBJ1-2; 7 nucleotides align to TRBD1. This CDR3 has 15 amino acids. The germline gives CDR1 SGDLS, CDR2 YYNGEE. Unmatched junction bases numbered 8, after V lost 4 bases and J lost 2 bases. The CDR3 is CASSTSPQGNYGYTF. CDR3 bases: TGTGCCAGCAGCACAAGCCCACAGGGGAACTATGGCTACACCTTC.

The V and J genes are TRBV28 and TRBJ1-3; D remains ambiguous. The CDR3 length is 17 residues. Germline CDR1 reads MDHEN; CDR2 reads SYDVKM. Trimming cost V 5 bases and J 0 bases, with 17 bases left between them. The CDR3 reads CASSHRRGKPSGNTIYF. The CDR3 DNA reads as TGTGCCAGCAGTCACCGGCGAGGAAAACCCTCTGGAAACACCATATATTTT. The full variable domain, its missing parts supplied by reference TRBV28 and TRBJ1-3, is DVKVTQSSRYLVKRTGEKVFLECVQDMDHENMFWYRQDPGLGLRLIYFSYDVKMKEKGDIPEGYSVSREKKERFSLILESASTNQTSMYLCASSHRRGKPSGNTIYFGEGSWLTVV.

The rearrangement uses TRBV5-1 and TRBJ1-6; D might be TRBD1 (6 bases). Trimming pared 4 bases from V and 8 bases from J, leaving 16 bases between. The CDR3 loop spans 15 amino acids. Germline CDR1 reads SGHRS; CDR2 reads YFSETQ. The CDR3 DNA is TGCGCCAGCAGCCGGGCGAGGGACATTGATTCACCCCTCCACTTT. Its protein product is CASSRARDIDSPLHF.

The gene calls are TRBV11-2 and TRBJ1-1; D is perhaps TRBD1 (5 bases). V lost 5 bases and J 4 bases, leaving 8 bases between the germline ends. Germline V CDR1 and CDR2: SGHAT, FQNNGV. This CDR3 contains 12 residues. The CDR3 DNA reads as TGTGCCAGCAGCCGACAGTCCACTGAAGCTTTCTTT. Its translation is CASSRQSTEAFF.

The chain employs TRBV6-5 and TRBJ1-1; D ambiguous. V was trimmed by 8 bases and J by 1 base, leaving 11 bases between them. There are 13 residues in the CDR3. Looked up from germline, CDR1 is MNHEY and CDR2 is SVGAGI. CDR3 DNA sequence: TGTGCCAGCGCGTTCGGAGAGAACACTGAAGCTTTCTTT. Its translation: CASAFGENTEAFF.

The chain joins TRBV6-4 to TRBJ2-1, with D maybe TRBD2 (6 bases). Trimming shortened V by 3 bases and J by 10 bases, and 16 bases separated the two germline ends. The CDR3 runs to 14 residues. CDR1 and CDR2 (germline): MRHNA, SNTAGT. CDR3 residues: CASSELMGGREQFF. The DNA for the CDR3 is TGTGCCAGCAGTGAACTTATGGGGGGAAGGGAGCAGTTCTTC.

V and J are TRBV30 and TRBJ2-7; D may be TRBD1 (6 bases). The CDR3 totals 14 residues. V lost 0 bases and J 5 bases, leaving 14 bases between the germline ends. From germline, CDR1 is GTSNPN and CDR2 SVGIG (reference sequence). CDR3 in DNA: TGTGCCTGGAGTGTACAACGGTACAGGGACGAGCAGTACTTC. This codes for CAWSVQRYRDEQYF.

V and J are TRBV6-1 and TRBJ1-5; D perhaps matches TRBD1 (5 bases). Germline CDR1 MNHNS, CDR2 SASEGT. V lost 2 bases and J 3 bases, leaving 11 bases between the germline ends. CDR3 size: 15 residues. The CDR3 sequence is CASSEWGGDNQPQHF. The CDR3 nucleotides read TGTGCCAGCAGTGAATGGGGGGGGGACAATCAGCCCCAGCATTTT.

This chain connects TRBV5-1 to TRBJ1-5; a possible D gene is TRBD1 (5 bases). Trimming took off 2 bases at V and 6 bases at J, with 12 bases between the two ends. The CDR3 contains 14 residues. CDR1 and CDR2 (germline): SGHRS, YFSETQ. Here the CDR3 reads CASSFSSTGQPQHF. In DNA, the CDR3 is TGCGCCAGCAGCTTTTCAAGCACAGGTCAGCCCCAGCATTTT.

The chain uses TRBV7-2 and TRBJ1-1; 12 bases fit TRBD1. The CDR3 has 15 residues. Trimming cost V 1 base and J 5 bases; bases outside gene matches: 2. The germline V gene has CDR1 SGHTA and CDR2 FQGNSA. CDR3 sequence: CASSLEGQGATEAFF. For the CDR3, the DNA is TGTGCCAGCAGCTTAGAGGGACAGGGGGCGACTGAAGCTTTCTTT. The full variable domain, with the rest looked up from reference TRBV7-2 and TRBJ1-1, is GAGVSQSPSNKVTEKGKDVELRCDPISGHTALYWYRQSLGQGLEFLIYFQGNSAPDKSGLPSDRFSAERTGGSVSTLTIQRTQQEDSAVYLCASSLEGQGATEAFFGQGTRLTVV.

The J gene is TRBJ2-7, the V gene TRBV10-3, with a possible D match to TRBD2 (7 bases). CDR1 and CDR2 from the germline V gene are ENHRY and SYGVKD. The length of the CDR3 is 14 residues. Trimming cost V 10 bases and J 3 bases, with 19 bases left between them. The CDR3 DNA is TGTGCCAGCCTGGGAGGGGACACCCACTACGAGCAGTACTTC. Its translation: CASLGGDTHYEQYF.

The chain is built from TRBV27 and TRBJ2-1, with a weak D call TRBD2 (5 bases). Trimming took 5 bases from V and 4 from J, leaving 18 bases between them. The CDR3 loop spans 16 amino acids. Per the germline V gene, CDR1 is MNHEY and CDR2 is SMNVEV (reference sequence). The CDR3 protein is CASSKPGKAKYNEQFF. Written as DNA, the CDR3 is TGTGCCAGCAGTAAGCCGGGAAAGGCGAAGTACAATGAGCAGTTCTTC.